This entry lists 3 T cell receptor beta chains sequenced from one sample in a study of shared clonotypes between healthy human individuals (dated by TCRdb to the early 2020s). The library relied on the immunoSEQ multiplex PCR assay. This immuneACCESS table, as held by TCRdb, lists in-frame sequences with V and J called but not all clones. Of the missing ones, under half trace to an unresolved V gene in checked studies; the others have no known cause. The sample table shows over 2 million clones, and approximately 95% are seen once. Under 0.15% of the sample lies in the top ten. Material: naive CD4+ T cells sorted from blood. The meaning of the sample's cell subset or site label: CD45RA+ positively selected. These receptors came from a man between 18 and 35 years old in good health.

The chain joins TRBV30 to TRBJ2-3, with D perhaps TRBD1 or TRBD2 (6 bases each). CDR1 GTSNPN and CDR2 SVGIG come from the germline V gene (reference sequence). Trimming cost V 3 bases and J 0 bases, with 10 bases left between them. The CDR3 totals 14 residues. The CDR3 spells CAWRRGVSTDTQYF. The CDR3 nucleotides are TGTGCCTGGAGGAGGGGGGTCAGCACAGATACGCAGTATTTT.

The chain joins TRBV30 to TRBJ2-7; the match to TRBD2 covers 11 bases. After removal of 3 bases from V and 6 bases from J, the junction contained 13 bases not matched to a gene. Per germline, CDR1 GTSNPN and CDR2 SVGIG (reference sequence). The CDR3 consists of 16 residues. The CDR3 spells CAWSTGTSGLPREQYF. CDR3 DNA sequence: TGTGCCTGGAGCACCGGGACTAGCGGTCTGCCTCGCGAGCAGTACTTC.

Worth noting for this clone: Other nucleotide sequences in the sample specify the same CDR3. The V and J genes are TRBV5-1 and TRBJ2-1; D is undetermined. Trimming removed 1 base at V and 6 bases at J, with 5 bases between. Germline assignment: CDR1 SGHRS and CDR2 YFSETQ. CDR3 length equals 12 residues. The CDR3 region has the DNA TGCGCCAGCAGCTTGAATAGCAATGAGCAGTTCTTC. This encodes CASSLNSNEQFF. Supplemented by reference TRBV5-1 and TRBJ2-1, the full variable domain reads KAGVTQTPRYLIKTRGQQVTLSCSPISGHRSVSWYQQTPGQGLQFLFEYFSETQRNKGNFPGRFSGRQFSNSRSEMNVSTLELGDSALYLCASSLNSNEQFFGPGTRLTVL.